The rows below give T cell receptor beta chains drawn from one sample of a study of PD-1 blockade in classical Hodgkin lymphoma. Clones were sequenced by immunoSEQ multiplex PCR, and TCRdb holds only the in-frame ones, with some missing. The table has about 62,000 clones, approximately 90% seen once. The sample was peripheral blood mononuclear cells (PBMCs), taken at baseline. These receptors were taken from a human donor with classical Hodgkin lymphoma. The CDR3 runs from the conserved cysteine through the conserved F or W. The D gene is left open where the match is weak. Size tells how often a clone was seen (once, few, many) or the class of an expanded clone, and some rows leave it out.

CDR3nt: TGTGCCTGGAGTGTAGCAGGGTTGGGCAATCAGCCCCAGCATTTT
CDR3aa: CAWSVAGLGNQPQHF
abundance: once
d_gene: NA
j_gene: TRBJ1-5
v_gene: TRBV30

CDR3nt: TGTGCCAGCAGCGCTTTACGGAACACTGAAGCTTTCTTT
CDR3aa: CASSALRNTEAFF
abundance: NA
d_gene: NA
j_gene: TRBJ1-1
v_gene: TRBV7-2

CDR3nt: TGTGCCAGCAGCTTAGACAAGGGGTGGACCGGGGAGCTGTTTTTT
CDR3aa: CASSLDKGWTGELFF
abundance: NA
d_gene: NA
j_gene: TRBJ2-2
v_gene: TRBV7-9

CDR3nt: TGCAGCGTTGGCCGCTCAGGGGGCCCTAACTATGGCTACACCTTC
CDR3aa: CSVGRSGGPNYGYTF
abundance: NA
d_gene: TRBD1
j_gene: TRBJ1-2
v_gene: TRBV29-1

CDR3nt: TGTGCCGGCAGCTTAGGGGGGGCAGGGAAACCCCTCCACTTT
CDR3aa: CAGSLGGAGKPLHF
abundance: NA
d_gene: NA
j_gene: TRBJ1-6
v_gene: TRBV7-9

CDR3nt: TGTGCCAGCAGCGCTTGGGACGGGAGAAACACCATATATTTT
CDR3aa: CASSAWDGRNTIYF
abundance: NA
d_gene: NA
j_gene: TRBJ1-3
v_gene: TRBV9

CDR3nt: TGTGCCAGCAGCACCCCGGGACTAGCGTATTACAATGAGCAGTTCTTC
CDR3aa: CASSTPGLAYYNEQFF
abundance: NA
d_gene: TRBD2
j_gene: TRBJ2-1
v_gene: TRBV13

CDR3nt: TGTGCCAGCAGTGAGGCACAGGGGGGACCCGGCTACACCTTC
CDR3aa: CASSEAQGGPGYTF
abundance: NA
d_gene: TRBD1
j_gene: TRBJ1-2
v_gene: TRBV25-1

CDR3nt: TGCAGCGATGACCCGGGGGGAAAAGAAGCTTTCTTT
CDR3aa: CSDDPGGKEAFF
abundance: NA
d_gene: NA
j_gene: TRBJ1-1
v_gene: TRBV29-1

CDR3nt: TGTGCCAGCAGTTTAGAACTAGGAAGGAATGAGCAGTTCTTC
CDR3aa: CASSLELGRNEQFF
abundance: NA
d_gene: NA
j_gene: TRBJ2-1
v_gene: TRBV27

CDR3nt: TGTGCCTGGAGTGTGAAGGGGCCAGATACGCAGTATTTT
CDR3aa: CAWSVKGPDTQYF
abundance: NA
d_gene: NA
j_gene: TRBJ2-3
v_gene: TRBV30

CDR3nt: TGCAGCGGGGGGGACAGGGGATCGAATGAAAAACTGTTTTTT
CDR3aa: CSGGDRGSNEKLFF
abundance: few
d_gene: TRBD1
j_gene: TRBJ1-4
v_gene: TRBV29-1

CDR3nt: TGTGCCAGCAGTTACTCTTCGGCAGGGGCGGGCGAGCAGTACTTC
CDR3aa: CASSYSSAGAGEQYF
abundance: NA
d_gene: NA
j_gene: TRBJ2-7
v_gene: TRBV6-6

CDR3nt: TGTGCCATCAGTGAGGCCTCGGGGCCTACCTACGAGCAGTACTTC
CDR3aa: CAISEASGPTYEQYF
abundance: NA
d_gene: NA
j_gene: TRBJ2-7
v_gene: TRBV10-3

CDR3nt: TGCGCCAGCAGCGGGGACAGGGGAAACACTGAAGCTTTCTTT
CDR3aa: CASSGDRGNTEAFF
abundance: once
d_gene: TRBD1
j_gene: TRBJ1-1
v_gene: TRBV10-1

CDR3nt: TGTGCCAGCAGCCCCTGGGGTAGTAGCGGGGAGGTCGGGGAGCTGTTTTTT
CDR3aa: CASSPWGSSGEVGELFF
abundance: NA
d_gene: TRBD2
j_gene: TRBJ2-2
v_gene: TRBV9

CDR3nt: TGTGCCAGCAGCAAAGGCGGGGACTCTAATACCAATGAGCAGTTCTTC
CDR3aa: CASSKGGDSNTNEQFF
abundance: NA
d_gene: NA
j_gene: TRBJ2-1
v_gene: TRBV9

CDR3nt: TGTGCCAGTAGTATCGACAGGCTGAGCAATCAGCCCCAGCATTTT
CDR3aa: CASSIDRLSNQPQHF
abundance: medium-sized
d_gene: NA
j_gene: TRBJ1-5
v_gene: TRBV19

CDR3nt: TGTGCCAGCAGTTACCAGGGGACCACCGGGGAGCTGTTTTTT
CDR3aa: CASSYQGTTGELFF
abundance: NA
d_gene: NA
j_gene: TRBJ2-2
v_gene: TRBV6-5

CDR3nt: TGTGCCAGCAGCCCCGGGGGGTGGGAAGAGACCCAGTACTTC
CDR3aa: CASSPGGWEETQYF
abundance: NA
d_gene: TRBD2
j_gene: TRBJ2-5
v_gene: TRBV9

CDR3nt: TGTGCCAGCAGCCAGGACATCTACGGGGACACTGAAGCTTTCTTT
CDR3aa: CASSQDIYGDTEAFF
abundance: NA
d_gene: NA
j_gene: TRBJ1-1
v_gene: TRBV14

CDR3nt: TGCGCCAGCAGCCAGGCCCGTTGGGGTAGGACCTACAATGAGCAGTTCTTC
CDR3aa: CASSQARWGRTYNEQFF
abundance: NA
d_gene: NA
j_gene: TRBJ2-1
v_gene: TRBV4-3

CDR3nt: TGTGCCAGCAGTTACGAGACTAGCGGTCTCACAGATACGCAGTATTTT
CDR3aa: CASSYETSGLTDTQYF
abundance: NA
d_gene: TRBD2
j_gene: TRBJ2-3
v_gene: TRBV6-6

CDR3nt: TGCGCCAGCAGCAAAGGACAGGACCCGACCTACGAGCAGTACTTC
CDR3aa: CASSKGQDPTYEQYF
abundance: NA
d_gene: TRBD1
j_gene: TRBJ2-7
v_gene: TRBV5-1

CDR3nt: TGTGCCAGCAGCCAAGATCTCGGGGGACACAATGAGCAGTTCTTC
CDR3aa: CASSQDLGGHNEQFF
abundance: NA
d_gene: NA
j_gene: TRBJ2-1
v_gene: TRBV4-2

CDR3nt: TGTGCCAGCTCACGGGACAGCCCGAGAGGGCAGTTCTTC
CDR3aa: CASSRDSPRGQFF
abundance: NA
d_gene: TRBD1
j_gene: TRBJ2-1
v_gene: TRBV18

CDR3nt: TGTGCCAGCAGTACCCCAGGGGGCGCATATGGCTACACCTTC
CDR3aa: CASSTPGGAYGYTF
abundance: NA
d_gene: TRBD1
j_gene: TRBJ1-2
v_gene: TRBV27

CDR3nt: TGTGCCATCGAAGGGACAGGGGAAGGCTACACCTTC
CDR3aa: CAIEGTGEGYTF
abundance: NA
d_gene: TRBD1
j_gene: TRBJ1-2
v_gene: TRBV10-3

CDR3nt: TGTGCCAGCAGCCAAGAAATGGGAGCGGGGGGGCCTTCCTACAATGAGCAGTTCTTC
CDR3aa: CASSQEMGAGGPSYNEQFF
abundance: NA
d_gene: TRBD2
j_gene: TRBJ2-1
v_gene: TRBV4-2

CDR3nt: TGCGCCAGCAGCTTGGCGACAGGGGGCGGCTACACCTTC
CDR3aa: CASSLATGGGYTF
abundance: NA
d_gene: TRBD1
j_gene: TRBJ1-2
v_gene: TRBV5-1

CDR3nt: TGTGCCAGCAGCTCCGGGACGGTGAAGACTGAAGCTTTCTTT
CDR3aa: CASSSGTVKTEAFF
abundance: NA
d_gene: NA
j_gene: TRBJ1-1
v_gene: TRBV7-3

CDR3nt: TGTGCCAGCTCACTTTCGGGGGGCTCCTACGAGCAGTACTTC
CDR3aa: CASSLSGGSYEQYF
abundance: NA
d_gene: TRBD2
j_gene: TRBJ2-7
v_gene: TRBV18

CDR3nt: TGTGCCAGCAGTTACGGTCTCAATTCGGACGAGCAGTACTTC
CDR3aa: CASSYGLNSDEQYF
abundance: NA
d_gene: NA
j_gene: TRBJ2-7
v_gene: TRBV6-5

CDR3nt: TGTGCCAGCAGCTTAGATTCAGGGGGCGTCTATGGCTACACCTTC
CDR3aa: CASSLDSGGVYGYTF
abundance: NA
d_gene: TRBD1
j_gene: TRBJ1-2
v_gene: TRBV7-2

CDR3nt: TGTGCCAGCAGCCTAATGGGGGATACGCAGTATTTT
CDR3aa: CASSLMGDTQYF
abundance: NA
d_gene: NA
j_gene: TRBJ2-3
v_gene: TRBV27

CDR3nt: TGTGCCAGCAGCACAAGCAATCAGCCCCAGCATTTT
CDR3aa: CASSTSNQPQHF
abundance: NA
d_gene: NA
j_gene: TRBJ1-5
v_gene: TRBV7-2

CDR3nt: TGTGCCAGCAGTCTTCAGGGCTACGGGACAGATACGCAGTATTTT
CDR3aa: CASSLQGYGTDTQYF
abundance: once
d_gene: NA
j_gene: TRBJ2-3
v_gene: TRBV7-3

CDR3nt: TGTGCCAGTACCCTCGGACAGGGCGGGACTGAAGCTTTCTTT
CDR3aa: CASTLGQGGTEAFF
abundance: NA
d_gene: TRBD1
j_gene: TRBJ1-1
v_gene: TRBV19

CDR3nt: TGTGCCAGCAGCTCGCGACAGGGGAGTTTCACTGAAGCTTTCTTT
CDR3aa: CASSSRQGSFTEAFF
abundance: NA
d_gene: TRBD1
j_gene: TRBJ1-1
v_gene: TRBV7-2

CDR3nt: TGTGCCAGCTCACCGCCGGGACTAGCGGGTTACGAGCAGTACTTC
CDR3aa: CASSPPGLAGYEQYF
abundance: once
d_gene: TRBD2
j_gene: TRBJ2-7
v_gene: TRBV18

CDR3nt: TGTGCCAGCAGCATTAACAGGGTGGGGACCTACGAGCAGTACTTC
CDR3aa: CASSINRVGTYEQYF
abundance: NA
d_gene: NA
j_gene: TRBJ2-7
v_gene: TRBV7-9

CDR3nt: TGTGCCAGCAGCTTGGGACAGGGGTCAGATACGCAGTATTTT
CDR3aa: CASSLGQGSDTQYF
abundance: few
d_gene: TRBD1
j_gene: TRBJ2-3
v_gene: TRBV5-6

CDR3nt: TGTGCCAGCAGCTCCGGACAGGCCTACAATGAGCAGTTCTTC
CDR3aa: CASSSGQAYNEQFF
abundance: once
d_gene: TRBD1
j_gene: TRBJ2-1
v_gene: TRBV5-6

CDR3nt: TGTGCCAGCAGCCCGCGGGGTGACTATGGCTACACCTTC
CDR3aa: CASSPRGDYGYTF
abundance: NA
d_gene: NA
j_gene: TRBJ1-2
v_gene: TRBV14

CDR3nt: TGTGCCTGGGCGACTAGGTTAGGCTACACCTTC
CDR3aa: CAWATRLGYTF
abundance: NA
d_gene: NA
j_gene: TRBJ1-2
v_gene: TRBV30

CDR3nt: TGTGCCACCAGCAGAGATCAGGCTAGCGGGGGCTCTGAGCAGTTCTTC
CDR3aa: CATSRDQASGGSEQFF
abundance: NA
d_gene: TRBD2
j_gene: TRBJ2-1
v_gene: TRBV15

CDR3nt: TGTGCCAGCCGACAGGGGGGGGAGACCCAGTACTTC
CDR3aa: CASRQGGETQYF
abundance: NA
d_gene: TRBD1
j_gene: TRBJ2-5
v_gene: TRBV27

CDR3nt: TGTGCCAGCATAGGGGTACAGGGGGCGGGCACGCAGTATTTT
CDR3aa: CASIGVQGAGTQYF
abundance: once
d_gene: TRBD1
j_gene: TRBJ2-3
v_gene: TRBV27

CDR3nt: TGCAGCGTTTCTGCAGGGGGTTCCCCTGAAGCTTTCTTT
CDR3aa: CSVSAGGSPEAFF
abundance: NA
d_gene: TRBD1
j_gene: TRBJ1-1
v_gene: TRBV29-1

CDR3nt: TGTGCCAGCAGCGGGTGGAATGAGCAGTTCTTC
CDR3aa: CASSGWNEQFF
abundance: NA
d_gene: NA
j_gene: TRBJ2-1
v_gene: TRBV5-8

CDR3nt: TGTGCCAGTAGTATAGATACCGGGACAGGGCTCCACGAGCAGTACTTC
CDR3aa: CASSIDTGTGLHEQYF
abundance: once
d_gene: TRBD1
j_gene: TRBJ2-7
v_gene: TRBV19

CDR3nt: TGTGCCAGCAGCTCCACAGACAATGAGCAGTTCTTC
CDR3aa: CASSSTDNEQFF
abundance: NA
d_gene: NA
j_gene: TRBJ2-1
v_gene: TRBV11-3

CDR3nt: TGTGCCAGCAGCCCCACCGGGGGGGCAGGGTGGCATTCACCCCTCCACTTT
CDR3aa: CASSPTGGAGWHSPLHF
abundance: NA
d_gene: NA
j_gene: TRBJ1-6
v_gene: TRBV4-2